The clone carrying this T cell receptor beta chain turned up a few times. TCRdb independently ran MiXCR on the 5' RACE reads; one entry per CDR3 protein. Of 400,000 or so distinct CDR3 sequences listed, approximately 10% were seen once; the top ten hold around 20%. V gave up 6 bases and J gave up 4 bases, with 14 bases separating them. The CDR3 loop spans 14 amino acids. This sample is part of a study of T cells after yellow fever vaccination. The material was PBMCs, obtained on the day of the first yellow fever vaccination. The rearrangement links TRBV12-3 or TRBV12-4 to TRBJ2-3; a possible D gene is TRBD2 (5 bases). The receptor was isolated from a man aged 18-30 years who received the YFV17D yellow fever vaccine. The CDR3 bases are TGTGCCAGCAGGGAGAGGGAGACGGCAGATACGCAGTATTTT. The encoded protein is CASRERETADTQYF.